The source of this TCR beta chain is a study of graft-versus-host responses after intestinal transplantation. Study details: The whole recipient group had anti-thymocyte globulin induction followed by tacrolimus and steroids for around three years.

Measured with immunoSEQ multiplex PCR; TCRdb has only the in-frame clones, and not every one. The sample yields more than 50,000 clones, 89% seen once. The CDR3 totals 17 residues. The germline gives CDR1 SNHLY, CDR2 FYNNEI. Unmatched junction bases numbered 8, after V lost 7 bases and J lost 3 bases. Researchers processed graft tissue to release intraepithelial and lamina propria lymphocytes. Worth noting for this clone: The antigen is unknown.

Whole-study results and caveats: Early after transplant, HvG clones declined as circulating GvH clones peaked. GvH clonotypes were identified within recipient marrow, with a subset emerging first in ileum or blood. High graft-versus-host to host-versus-graft clonal ratios were found in allografts of patients who had graft-donor T cell macrochimerism.

The genes are TRBV2 and TRBJ2-1, with 14 bases fitting TRBD2. The receptor comes from a human patient who received an intestinal transplant, so some T cells may come from the graft donor. The specimen comprised ileum tissue, sampled 350 to 400 days after transplant. CDR3 DNA sequence: TGTGCCAGCAATGGACTAGCGGGGGGCATCGGCTACAATGAGCAGTTCTTC. It encodes CASNGLAGGIGYNEQFF. Filled out from reference TRBV2 and TRBJ2-1, the complete variable domain reads EPEVTQTPSHQVTQMGQEVILRCVPISNHLYFYWYRQILGQKVEFLVSFYNNEISEKSEIFDDQFSVERPDGSNFTLKIRSTKLEDSAMYFCASNGLAGGIGYNEQFFGPGTRLTVL.